Below, 26 T cell receptor beta chains from the same sample are listed, as sequenced in a study of beta chain features in type 1 diabetes. Study-wide points: Moderately but significantly shorter TCRB CDR3s were found in Type 1 diabetes patients in all four CD4+ subsets.

The isolated RNA, all of it, was reverse transcribed, so expressed TCRB transcripts were what got sequenced. Clones were read by immunoSEQ multiplex PCR, and TCRdb kept only the in-frame ones, dropping some. The sample lists over 200,000 clones; approximately 10% were seen once. What these receptors recognize is not known. The sample consisted of naive CD4+ T cells from blood. These receptors were obtained from a man aged 30-40 years with type 1 diabetes.

The chain has TRBV30 and TRBJ2-3, with 11 bases that match TRBD2. CDR3 length: 13 residues. V lost 7 bases and J lost 6; bases outside the gene matches: 6. Germline CDR1 GTSNPN, CDR2 SVGIG (reference sequence). CDR3 amino acids: CAYSGGAGDTQYF. The CDR3, as DNA: TGTGCCTATAGCGGGGGGGCAGGGGATACGCAGTATTTT. The full variable domain, rest sourced from reference TRBV30 and TRBJ2-3, is SQTIHQWPATLVQPVGSPLSLECTVEGTSNPNLYWYRQAAGRGLQLLFYSVGIGQISSEVPQNLSASRPQDRQFILSSKKLLLSDSGFYLCAYSGGAGDTQYFGPGTRLTVL.

This clone has just a few counts. The chain links TRBV7-8 to TRBJ2-5; the D gene is possibly TRBD2 (5 bases). This CDR3 has 12 amino acids. V lost 8 bases, J lost 5 bases, and 12 bases lay in between. Germline V CDR1 and CDR2: SGHVS, FQNEAQ. For the CDR3, the DNA is TGTGCCAGCTCCCACGGACTGGAGACCCAGTACTTC. Amino acid sequence: CASSHGLETQYF.

The chain combines TRBV4-1 with TRBJ1-4, with D maybe TRBD1 (5 bases). Trimming cost V 2 bases and J 5 bases, with 15 bases left between them. From germline, CDR1 is MGHRA and CDR2 YSYEKL. The CDR3 runs 16 residues. In nucleotides, the CDR3 is TGCGCCAGCAGCCAATCCGTGGGGGGGAACAATGAAAAACTGTTTTTT. It specifies CASSQSVGGNNEKLFF.

This clone was counted between two and nine times. V and J are TRBV29-1 and TRBJ1-1; D uncertain. Germline V gene sequence: CDR1 SQVTM, CDR2 ANQGSEA. This CDR3 is 13 amino acids long. Trimming removed 4 bases from V and 0 bases from J, with 9 bases in between. CDR3 DNA: TGCAGCGTTGGGGCGGGATTGAACACTGAAGCTTTCTTT. Translated: CSVGAGLNTEAFF.

The chain employs TRBV7-9 and TRBJ2-7; 7 bases align to TRBD2. J was trimmed by 2 bases and V by 3 bases; bases with no gene match: 4. Germline values: CDR1 SEHNR, CDR2 FQNEAQ (reference sequence). This CDR3 region has 14 residues. Written as DNA, the CDR3 is TGTGCCAGCAGCTTCTCCGGGACTACCTACGAGCAGTACTTC. It codes for CASSFSGTTYEQYF. Complete variable domain (other parts from reference TRBV7-9 and TRBJ2-7): DTGVSQNPRHKITKRGQNVTFRCDPISEHNRLYWYRQTLGQGPEFLTYFQNEAQLEKSRLLSDRFSAERPKGSFSTLEIQRTEQGDSAMYLCASSFSGTTYEQYFGPGTRLTVT.

The sample holds a few counts of this clone. For the CDR3, the DNA is TGTGCCAGTAGTATTGGCGGAGTCACAGATACGCAGTATTTT. As protein: CASSIGGVTDTQYF. The V and J genes are TRBV19 and TRBJ2-3; D call uncertain. The germline V gene encodes CDR1 LNHDA and CDR2 SQIVND (reference sequence). The ends were cut back, 3 bases at V and 2 bases at J, with 9 bases in the middle. This CDR3 is 14 amino acids long.

In this sample, this clone turned up a few times. The gene calls are TRBV6-5 and TRBJ2-3, with unresolved D. CDR3 size: 12 residues. V lost 8 bases and J 1 base, leaving 7 bases between the germline ends. Germline V gives CDR1 MNHEY, CDR2 SVGAGI. In DNA, the CDR3 is TGTGCCAGCCCGGCGGGCACAGATACGCAGTATTTT. Amino acid sequence: CASPAGTDTQYF.

This chain connects TRBV7-9 to TRBJ1-2; TRBD1 matches 8 bases. Germline CDR1 reads SEHNR; CDR2 reads FQNEAQ (reference sequence). This CDR3 is 15 amino acids long. The V gene end was trimmed by 5 bases and the J gene end by 7 bases; junction bases not matched to a gene: 12. CDR3 in DNA: TGTGCCAGCAGCCCACCCGGCCAGGGGGCCATTGGCTACACCTTC. It is translated as CASSPPGQGAIGYTF.

This clone showed up just a few times. The genes are TRBV29-1 and TRBJ2-5, with 12 bases aligning to TRBD2. Germline CDR1 reads SQVTM; CDR2 reads ANQGSEA. Losses at the gene ends were 2 bases for V and 9 bases for J; bases not matched to a gene: 4. The CDR3 spans 13 residues. In DNA form, the CDR3 reads TGCAGCGTTGAAACTAGCGGGGGGACGGCCCAGTACTTC. Its protein product is CSVETSGGTAQYF.

The chain combines TRBV6-1 with TRBJ2-7; 11 positions match TRBD1. The CDR3 has 13 amino acids. V dropped 6 bases and J dropped 6; count of bases not matched to a gene: 4. The germline V gene encodes CDR1 MNHNS and CDR2 SASEGT. This CDR3 is CASRGQGASEQYF. The CDR3 DNA is TGTGCCAGCAGAGGACAGGGGGCTAGCGAGCAGTACTTC.

This clone was counted only a few times. The genes are TRBV11-2 and TRBJ1-4; 8 nucleotides agree with TRBD1. With 5 bases clipped from V and 8 bases from J, the junction kept 13 bases outside the gene matches. In germline, CDR1 is SGHAT, CDR2 FQNNGV. This CDR3 has 16 amino acids. Written as DNA, the CDR3 is TGTGCCAGCAGCCCGAGAGGGGACAGGAGGAGGGAAAAACTGTTTTTT. The encoded protein is CASSPRGDRRREKLFF.

This clone was counted only a few times. The chain employs TRBV28 and TRBJ1-6, with 10 bases lining up with TRBD1. V was pared by 3 bases and J by 7 bases, with 3 bases of the junction left unmatched. The CDR3 spans 15 residues. Germline V gives CDR1 MDHEN, CDR2 SYDVKM. CDR3 region: CASSFLGQGNSPLHF. DNA for the CDR3: TGTGCCAGCAGTTTTTTGGGACAGGGGAATTCACCCCTCCACTTT.

This clone was counted a few times. The sample contains more than one DNA sequence encoding this CDR3. This rearrangement joins TRBV18 to TRBJ2-6, with a tentative D call TRBD1 (6 bases). Trimming stripped 2 bases from V and 2 bases from J, with 7 bases between. This CDR3 comprises 15 residues. Looked up from germline, CDR1 is KGHSH and CDR2 is LQKENI. This CDR3 is CASSPNRAGANVLTF. As DNA, the CDR3 is TGTGCCAGCTCACCAAACAGGGCTGGGGCCAACGTCCTGACTTTC.

The chain has TRBV6-1 and TRBJ2-2, with a possible D match to TRBD2 (5 bases). The V end was cut by 4 bases, the J end by 4 bases, with 13 bases between. Per germline, CDR1 MNHNS and CDR2 SASEGT. The CDR3 length is 15 residues. The DNA for the CDR3 is TGTGCCAGCAGTGCTCGGGGTTCGGCCACCGGGGAGCTGTTTTTT. Encoded protein: CASSARGSATGELFF.

J is TRBJ2-5 and V is TRBV9, with 7 bases identical to TRBD1. Germline CDR1 is SGDLS and CDR2 is YYNGEE. This CDR3 region has 15 residues. V was clipped by 3 bases and J by 5 bases; unmatched bases: 10. Here the CDR3 reads CASSEAIGGSETQYF. Written as DNA, the CDR3 is TGTGCCAGCAGCGAGGCCATAGGGGGCTCGGAGACCCAGTACTTC.

The V call is TRBV11-2, the J call TRBJ2-1; 9 positions match TRBD2. This CDR3 has 15 amino acids. Germline V CDR1 and CDR2: SGHAT, FQNNGV. The V segment lost 3 bases and the J segment 5 bases; nucleotides outside the gene matches: 5. CDR3 bases: TGTGCCAGCAGCTTTACAGCGGGGGGCGACAATGAGCAGTTCTTC. Protein sequence: CASSFTAGGDNEQFF.

The rearrangement links TRBV2 to TRBJ1-4, with 9 bases aligning to TRBD1. J was trimmed by 8 bases and V by 5 bases; bases with no gene match: 6. The CDR3 has 14 residues. Germline values: CDR1 SNHLY, CDR2 FYNNEI. CDR3 in amino acids: CASSSGTGREKLFF. CDR3 DNA: TGTGCCAGCAGTTCCGGGACAGGGAGGGAAAAACTGTTTTTT.

In this sample, this clone turned up a few times. This CDR3 reads CASSLSIGDYYEQYF. The CDR3, as DNA: TGTGCCAGCAGCTTAAGTATAGGAGATTACTACGAGCAGTACTTC. This chain joins TRBV7-2 and TRBJ2-7; D not certain. Germline V gene lookup returns CDR1 SGHTA and CDR2 FQGNSA. The CDR3 extends over 15 amino acids. Trimming pared 2 bases from V and 3 bases from J, leaving 14 bases between.

The genes are TRBV2 and TRBJ1-4; 11 bases line up with TRBD1. From germline, CDR1 is SNHLY and CDR2 FYNNEI. This CDR3 is 13 amino acids long. J was trimmed by 8 bases and V by 7 bases; bases with no gene match: 3. The CDR3 protein is CASTGDRGEKLFF. The DNA of the CDR3 is TGTGCCAGCACCGGGGACAGGGGGGAAAAACTGTTTTTT.

This clone appeared a few times. The rearrangement joins TRBV4-3 to TRBJ2-3; 11 bases align to TRBD2. Trimming cost V 4 bases and J 5 bases; bases outside gene matches: 2. Germline V lookup: CDR1 LGHNA, CDR2 YSLEER. This CDR3 region has 14 residues. The CDR3 sequence: CASSPGTSGDTQYF. CDR3 DNA sequence: TGCGCCAGCAGCCCGGGGACTAGCGGAGATACGCAGTATTTT.

The chain joins TRBV28 to TRBJ1-1; D is perhaps TRBD1 (6 bases). Germline loops: CDR1 MDHEN, CDR2 SYDVKM. Trimming took 6 bases from V and 0 from J, leaving 11 bases between them. The CDR3 length is 14 residues. In nucleotides, the CDR3 is TGTGCCAGCAGCTCCGACAGGCTGAACACTGAAGCTTTCTTT. Translated: CASSSDRLNTEAFF.

The genes are TRBV5-4 and TRBJ1-2; maybe TRBD1 (6 bases). This CDR3 has 12 amino acids. CDR1 SGHNT and CDR2 YYREEE come from the germline V gene (reference sequence). V was pared by 6 bases and J by 6 bases, with 12 bases between. CDR3 in DNA: TGTGCCAGCAAACAGGGTAGCAATGGCTACACCTTC. Translating gives CASKQGSNGYTF.

Of note for this clone: Other DNA variants within this sample encode the same CDR3. J is TRBJ2-1 and V is TRBV7-2; 7 bases are shared with TRBD1. The CDR3 contains 13 residues. With V trimmed by 5 bases and J by 3 bases, 1 base remained unmatched. Germline lookup yields CDR1 SGHTA and CDR2 FQGNSA. CDR3 region: CASSRDSYNEQFF. CDR3 DNA: TGTGCCAGCAGCCGGGACAGCTACAATGAGCAGTTCTTC.

The chain uses TRBV6-6 and TRBJ2-2; D is undetermined. The germline V gene encodes CDR1 MNHNY and CDR2 SVGAGI (reference sequence). The CDR3 consists of 12 residues. V was clipped by 5 bases and J by 8 bases, with 9 bases between them. The CDR3 is CASSNWAGELFF. In DNA, the CDR3 is TGTGCCAGCAGTAATTGGGCGGGGGAGCTGTTTTTT.

The genes are TRBV11-3 and TRBJ2-1, with D tentatively TRBD1 (5 bases). Trimming took 0 bases from V and 8 from J, leaving 5 bases between them. The germline V gene encodes CDR1 SGHNT and CDR2 YENEEA. This CDR3 is built from 12 residues. CDR3 loop: CASSLEGDEQFF. The CDR3 DNA follows: TGTGCCAGCAGCTTAGAAGGGGATGAGCAGTTCTTC. Supplemented by reference TRBV11-3 and TRBJ2-1, the full variable domain reads EAGVVQSPRYKIIEKKQPVAFWCNPISGHNTLYWYLQNLGQGPELLIRYENEEAVDDSQLPKDRFSAERLKGVDSTLKIQPAELGDSAVYLCASSLEGDEQFFGPGTRLTVL.

This clone showed up just a few times. The CDR3 DNA sequence: TGTGCCAGCTCACCGCGGACAGGGGAAGCCCCAGAAGCTTTCTTT. Translated: CASSPRTGEAPEAFF. The V call is TRBV18, the J call TRBJ1-1; 9 nucleotides line up with TRBD1. The CDR3 is 15 amino acids. V lost 3 bases and J lost 8; bases outside the gene matches: 10. The germline V gene encodes CDR1 KGHSH and CDR2 LQKENI. Combining the CDR3 with reference TRBV18 and TRBJ1-1 gives the whole variable domain NAGVMQNPRHLVRRRGQEARLRCSPMKGHSHVYWYRQLPEEGLKFMVYLQKENIIDESGMPKERFSAEFPKEGPSILRIQQVVRGDSAAYFCASSPRTGEAPEAFFGQGTRLTVV.